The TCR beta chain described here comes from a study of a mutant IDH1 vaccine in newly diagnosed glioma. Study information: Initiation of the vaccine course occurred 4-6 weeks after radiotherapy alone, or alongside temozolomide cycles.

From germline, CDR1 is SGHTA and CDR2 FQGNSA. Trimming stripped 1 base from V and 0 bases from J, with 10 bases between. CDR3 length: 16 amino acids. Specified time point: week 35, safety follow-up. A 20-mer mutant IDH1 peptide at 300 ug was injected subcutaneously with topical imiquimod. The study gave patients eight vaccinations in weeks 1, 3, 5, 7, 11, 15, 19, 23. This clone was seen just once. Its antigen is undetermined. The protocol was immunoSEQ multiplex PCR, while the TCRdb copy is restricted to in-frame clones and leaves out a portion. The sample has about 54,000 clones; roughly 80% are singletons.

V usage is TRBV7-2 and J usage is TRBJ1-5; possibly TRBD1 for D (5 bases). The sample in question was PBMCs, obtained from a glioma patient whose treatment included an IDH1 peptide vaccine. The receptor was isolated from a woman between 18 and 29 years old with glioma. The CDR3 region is CASSLGGAHSNQPQHF. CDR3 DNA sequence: TGTGCCAGCAGCTTAGGGGGCGCCCATAGCAATCAGCCCCAGCATTTT.